This TCR beta chain originates from a study of OX40 agonist ivuxolimab in advanced cancers. Study details: Patients were given ivuxolimab, an antibody that agonizes OX40 (CD134). From roughly 20 to 79 years was the age range, with a mean of around 54 years, and around 80% were male. Study findings and constraints: Certain nonresponding patients likewise had low normalized T-cell clonal expansion. On average, CD8+ T cells showed a greater number of expanded clones than CD4+.

A word on this clone: Its antigen is not known.

V trimming: 2 bases; J trimming: 8 bases; junction bases outside the gene matches: 6. CDR1 is SGHRS, CDR2 YFSETQ, per germline. The CDR3 is 13 residues long. Profiled with immunoSEQ multiplex PCR; TCRdb holds only in-frame clones, not every one. The repertoire consists of 75,000 to 95,000 clones, with more than 70% occurring once and the leading ten covering more than 8%. This specimen was CD4+ or CD8+ T cells sorted from blood, taken in a trial of the OX40 agonist ivuxolimab. The clonotype originates from an adult with an advanced solid tumor such as melanoma, head and neck, liver or kidney cancer. The V call is TRBV5-1, the J call TRBJ1-1; 7 nucleotides align to TRBD1. The CDR3 sequence is CASSLQGQGEAFF. CDR3 DNA sequence: TGCGCCAGCAGCTTACAGGGGCAGGGGGAAGCTTTCTTT.